The 18 T cell receptor beta chains presented below share a single source sample, sequenced in a study of vaccination and CD4 T cells after COVID-19. Treatment defined: roughly 11-day PBMC culture with coronavirus spike peptide pools or control peptides (ViraFEST assay). The Oncomine TCR Beta short-read assay sequenced DNA from cultured CD4+ T cells. TCRdb used MiXCR to reprocess the PCR reads, holding one entry per CDR3 protein. The table shows roughly 13,000 distinct CDR3 sequences, with roughly half occurring only once. For these TCRs, the target antigens are not known. Source material: CD4+ T cells from blood, cultured in vitro. These receptors all stem from a human donor who had recovered from COVID-19.

CDR3 DNA sequence: TGTGCCACCAGTGATCCCGGACTAGCGGGGGAGACCCAGTACTTC. Translating it yields CATSDPGLAGETQYF. The rearrangement joins TRBV24-1 to TRBJ2-5; 12 bases are shared with TRBD2. The V segment lost 3 bases and the J segment 5 bases; nucleotides outside the gene matches: 3. In germline, CDR1 is KGHDR, CDR2 SFDVKD. The CDR3 loop spans 15 amino acids.

This clonotype was counted a few times. The chain joins TRBV28 to TRBJ1-6; D may be TRBD1 (5 bases). The V and J ends lost 7 bases and 2 bases respectively, with 21 bases between them. The CDR3 runs 18 residues. Germline-derived CDR1 and CDR2 are MDHEN and SYDVKM. The CDR3 loop is CASMVGYQGGTYNSPLHF. The CDR3 coding sequence is TGTGCCAGCATGGTGGGGTATCAGGGAGGAACCTATAATTCACCCCTCCACTTT.

This chain links TRBV19 with TRBJ2-3; 8 bases line up with TRBD1. The V gene's germline CDR1 is LNHDA and CDR2 SQIVND (reference sequence). This CDR3 has 14 amino acids. Unmatched junction bases numbered 4, after V lost 5 bases and J lost 3 bases. The CDR3 loop reads CASSDWDRTDTQYF. In DNA, the CDR3 is TGTGCCAGTAGTGACTGGGACAGGACAGATACGCAGTATTTT. The variable domain in full, completed from reference TRBV19 and TRBJ2-3, reads DGGITQSPKYLFRKEGQNVTLSCEQNLNHDAMYWYRQDPGQGLRLIYYSQIVNDFQKGDIAEGYSVSREKKESFPLTVTSAQKNPTAFYLCASSDWDRTDTQYFGPGTRLTVL.

In this sample, this clonotype turned up a few times. The J gene is TRBJ1-3, the V gene TRBV9; weak D call: TRBD1 (5 bases). Germline CDR1 is SGDLS and CDR2 is YYNGEE. The CDR3 runs 14 residues. Trimming left V 0 bases short and J 3 bases short, with 7 bases between. The DNA of the CDR3 is TGTGCCAGCAGCGTAGCCAGGGATGGAAACACCATATATTTT. Encoded protein: CASSVARDGNTIYF.

The V and J genes are TRBV14 and TRBJ2-5; D gene uncertain. This CDR3 is built from 14 residues. V shed 1 base and J shed 5 bases, with 11 bases lying between them. CDR1 and CDR2 (germline): SGHDN, FVKESK. DNA for the CDR3: TGTGCCAGCAGCCAAGTCGTAGCTGGGGAGACCCAGTACTTC. It encodes CASSQVVAGETQYF.

Concerning this clonotype: The DNA is omitted, as the CDR3 cannot be located on it reliably, and the CDR3 follows TCRdb's listing. This chain uses TRBV28 with TRBJ2-7; the table's D gene call, TRBD1, was not cross checked with the DNA. Germline V gene sequence: CDR1 MDHEN, CDR2 SYDVKM. The CDR3 sequence runs 15 residues, both termini included. This CDR3 is CASSSSGQGAYEQYF.

The chain carries TRBV20-1 and TRBJ2-2; perhaps TRBD2 as D (6 bases). V dropped 3 bases and J dropped 1 base, with 9 bases sitting between them. The germline gives CDR1 DFQATT, CDR2 SNEGSKA (reference sequence). This CDR3 is 14 amino acids long. The DNA of the CDR3 is TGCAGTGCTAGGGACTACAAGAACACCGGGGAGCTGTTTTTT. Translated, it gives CSARDYKNTGELFF.

This clonotype was picked up a small number of times. The rearrangement links TRBV20-1 to TRBJ1-5, with D unclear. CDR1 is DFQATT, CDR2 SNEGSKA, per germline (reference sequence). The CDR3 runs 15 residues. The V end was cut by 1 base, the J end by 4 bases, with 14 bases between. The DNA of the CDR3 is TGCAGTGCTAGAGGCATTTTGAGGGAAAATCAGCCCCAGCATTTT. Translation gives CSARGILRENQPQHF.

This sequence joins TRBV4-2 and TRBJ1-6; D not resolved. Between the trimmed V and J ends, which lost 0 bases and 6 bases, there was a span of 12 bases. The germline V gene has CDR1 LGHNA and CDR2 YNFKEQ. The CDR3 consists of 16 residues. Written as DNA, the CDR3 is TGTGCCAGCAGCCAAGATGATGTGGGAGGTAATTCACCCCTCCACTTT. Protein: CASSQDDVGGNSPLHF.

The genes are TRBV15 and TRBJ2-1, with 9 bases aligning to TRBD1. V shed 1 base and J 9 bases; nucleotides not matched to a gene: 10. Germline CDR1 reads LNHNV; CDR2 reads YYDKDF (reference sequence). The CDR3 has 16 residues. CDR3 loop: CATSRAPGQGRGEQFF. DNA of the CDR3: TGTGCCACCAGCAGAGCACCGGGACAGGGACGGGGTGAGCAGTTCTTC.

The chain joins TRBV28 to TRBJ2-2; the D gene is possibly TRBD2 (5 bases). V lost 4 bases to trimming and J lost 5 bases, with 11 bases between them. The CDR3 extends over 14 amino acids. Germline values: CDR1 MDHEN, CDR2 SYDVKM. The CDR3, as DNA: TGTGCCAGCAGTTGGGCAGCGGCTACCGGGGAGCTGTTTTTT. Translating gives CASSWAAATGELFF.

This chain joins TRBV5-6 and TRBJ1-5; D is undetermined. CDR3 length equals 15 residues. V gave up 4 bases and J gave up 3 bases, with 14 bases separating them. Germline V gene sequence: CDR1 SGHDT, CDR2 YYEEEE. The CDR3 reads CASSRSWAFNQPQHF. The CDR3 bases are TGTGCCAGCAGCCGATCATGGGCCTTCAATCAGCCCCAGCATTTT.

V and J are TRBV2 and TRBJ1-5; tentative D call: TRBD1 (5 bases). The CDR3 loop spans 17 amino acids. The V and J ends lost 6 bases and 4 bases respectively, with 22 bases between them. Germline CDR1 and CDR2: SNHLY and FYNNEI. CDR3 residues: CASSPSLGGYPNQPQHF. The DNA for the CDR3 is TGTGCCAGCAGCCCCTCCCTTGGGGGGTACCCGAATCAGCCCCAGCATTTT.

V usage is TRBV4-1 and J usage is TRBJ1-1, with D tentatively TRBD1 (6 bases). Germline CDR1 reads MGHRA; CDR2 reads YSYEKL. V shed 4 bases and J shed 5 bases, with 20 bases lying between them. The CDR3 sequence is 16 residues long. The DNA for the CDR3 is TGCGCCAGCAGCCGTATGGCAGGGGCGTTTGGGACTGAAGCTTTCTTT. Amino acid sequence: CASSRMAGAFGTEAFF.

This clonotype was recorded a few times. CDR3 region: CASTSLKGKNGYTF. The CDR3 region has the DNA TGTGCCAGCACATCCCTCAAGGGGAAGAATGGCTACACCTTC. This sequence joins TRBV6-1 and TRBJ1-2; D is perhaps TRBD1 (5 bases). Looked up from germline, CDR1 is MNHNS and CDR2 is SASEGT. V was pared by 7 bases and J by 6 bases, with 18 bases between. The length of the CDR3 is 14 residues.

This clonotype was detected once. The J gene is TRBJ1-2, the V gene TRBV19; weak D call: TRBD1 (5 bases). In germline, CDR1 is LNHDA, CDR2 SQIVND (reference sequence). Trimming pared 5 bases from V and 9 bases from J, leaving 25 bases between. CDR3 length: 16 amino acids. CDR3 region: CASSPRGGRLPLSYTF. CDR3 DNA: TGTGCCAGTAGTCCACGGGGGGGGAGGCTTCCATTGAGCTACACCTTC.

This clonotype was counted once. The J gene is TRBJ2-7, the V gene TRBV6-2 or TRBV6-3, with TRBD1 matching 10 bases. V lost 9 bases and J lost 0; bases outside the gene matches: 5. This CDR3 is built from 14 residues. The germline CDR1 and CDR2 sequences are MNHEY and SVGEGT. This chain's CDR3 is CASSGQGNSYEQYF. The CDR3 DNA sequence: TGTGCCAGTTCGGGACAGGGGAACTCCTACGAGCAGTACTTC.

The chain is built from TRBV6-2 or TRBV6-3 and TRBJ2-3, with 8 bases that match TRBD1. V was clipped by 0 bases and J by 4 bases; unmatched bases: 3. There are 15 residues in the CDR3. Per the germline V gene, CDR1 is MNHEY and CDR2 is SVGEGT. For the CDR3, the DNA is TGTGCCAGCAGTTACTCGATACAGGGGGCAGATACGCAGTATTTT. Translation: CASSYSIQGADTQYF.